The 10 T cell receptor beta chains presented below share a single source sample, sequenced in a study of blood T cell repertoires in COVID-19 (dated by TCRdb to about 2020). Receptor amplification or capture employed the immunoSEQ multiplex PCR assay. The table was pulled from immuneACCESS by TCRdb, which kept in-frame rearrangements only. Such tables lose some clones; where checked, under half of the loss comes from unresolved V genes, and the rest has no known cause. The sample includes fewer than 200,000 clones, with around 74% observed a single time. Around 8.1% of the sample rests with the top ten. What was sequenced was peripheral blood. The source of these receptors is a woman aged 55-69 years with COVID-19, enrolled during active disease.

The chain links TRBV5-1 to TRBJ2-1; the match to TRBD2 covers 10 bases. Per germline, CDR1 SGHRS and CDR2 YFSETQ. Trimming cost V 4 bases and J 7 bases; bases outside gene matches: 8. The CDR3 totals 15 residues. CDR3 DNA sequence: TGCGCCAGCAGCAGCGGACTAGCGGCCCTGAATGAGCAGTTCTTC. Amino acids: CASSSGLAALNEQFF.

V is TRBV3-1 (or the pseudogene TRBV3-2) and J is TRBJ2-1; TRBD2 agrees at 14 bases. Per the germline V gene, CDR1 is LGHDT and CDR2 is YNNKEL (reference sequence). After removal of 1 base from V and 8 bases from J, the junction contained 4 bases not matched to a gene. The CDR3 loop spans 16 amino acids. CDR3 DNA: TGTGCCAGCAGCCAAGGACGGACTAGCGGGAGGCATGAGCAGTTCTTC. It specifies CASSQGRTSGRHEQFF.

This clone appeared once. J is TRBJ2-3 and V is TRBV28, with 9 bases aligning to TRBD2. The CDR3 consists of 18 residues. From germline, CDR1 is MDHEN and CDR2 SYDVKM. V lost 6 bases to trimming and J lost 0 bases; unmatched junction nucleotides: 13. The CDR3 DNA follows: TGTGCCAGCAGAAGCAGGCGGCGGGGGGGCCTAAGCACAGATACGCAGTATTTT. It is translated as CASRSRRRGGLSTDTQYF. Full variable domain (rest looked up from reference TRBV28 and TRBJ2-3): DVKVTQSSRYLVKRTGEKVFLECVQDMDHENMFWYRQDPGLGLRLIYFSYDVKMKEKGDIPEGYSVSREKKERFSLILESASTNQTSMYLCASRSRRRGGLSTDTQYFGPGTRLTVL.

The chain has TRBV28 and TRBJ1-5; tentative D call: TRBD1 (6 bases). The CDR3 has 15 residues. Trimming took 6 bases from V and 3 from J, leaving 15 bases between them. Germline CDR1 is MDHEN and CDR2 is SYDVKM. This CDR3 is CASSPPTGHNQPQHF. CDR3 in DNA: TGTGCCAGCAGCCCCCCGACAGGCCACAATCAGCCCCAGCATTTT.

A remark on this clone: This is likely an artifact of a read error, given a far larger clone one base away. The gene calls are TRBV6-5 and TRBJ2-1; TRBD1 is a possible D gene (6 bases). From germline, CDR1 is MNHEY and CDR2 SVGAGI. Between the trimmed V and J ends, which lost 4 bases and 4 bases, there was a span of 8 bases. The CDR3 sequence is 13 residues long. CDR3 nucleotides: TGTGCCAGCAGTTTAGACAGGTACAATGAGCAGTTCTTC. This translates into CASSLDRYNEQFF.

This chain links TRBV5-6 with TRBJ1-4; 10 nucleotides match TRBD1. J gave up 12 bases and V 4 bases, and 12 bases lay outside the gene matches. CDR1 is SGHDT, CDR2 YYEEEE, per germline. The CDR3 loop spans 15 amino acids. The CDR3 reads CASSRPGQGLLELFF. CDR3 coding DNA: TGTGCCAGCAGCCGACCGGGACAGGGGCTTTTAGAACTGTTTTTT. Using reference TRBV5-6 and TRBJ1-4 for the parts outside the CDR3, the full variable domain is DAGVTQSPTHLIKTRGQQVTLRCSPKSGHDTVSWYQQALGQGPQFIFQYYEEEERQRGNFPDRFSGHQFPNYSSELNVNALLLGDSALYLCASSRPGQGLLELFFGSGTQLSVL.

The chain uses TRBV4-1 and TRBJ1-6, with TRBD1 matching 8 bases. The junction had 4 bases not matched to a gene; V was cut back by 4 bases and J by 5 bases. Per the germline V gene, CDR1 is MGHRA and CDR2 is YSYEKL. CDR3 length: 15 amino acids. The CDR3 DNA follows: TGCGCCAGCAGCCGACAGGGGAGGGATAATTCACCCCTCCACTTT. As protein: CASSRQGRDNSPLHF.

This chain joins TRBV5-4 and TRBJ2-1, with a weak D call TRBD2 (7 bases). The CDR3 is 16 amino acids. Trimming took 0 bases from V and 7 from J, leaving 17 bases between them. From germline, CDR1 is SGHNT and CDR2 YYREEE (reference sequence). The CDR3 DNA follows: TGTGCCAGCAGCTTGGCAGGCGGGGGCCGCCGGAATGAGCAGTTCTTC. Its translation is CASSLAGGGRRNEQFF.

V gene TRBV11-1 combines with J gene TRBJ1-1, with 9 nucleotides matching TRBD1. The germline CDR1 and CDR2 sequences are SGHAT and FQDESV (reference sequence). The CDR3 is made up of 16 amino acids. V was pared by 3 bases and J by 1 base, with 6 bases of the junction left unmatched. The CDR3 loop is CASSFDSGQGNTEAFF. The CDR3 bases are TGTGCCAGCAGCTTCGACTCGGGACAGGGGAACACTGAAGCTTTCTTT.

The chain joins TRBV4-3 to TRBJ2-7; TRBD1 matches 9 bases. This CDR3 contains 16 residues. Germline V gives CDR1 LGHNA, CDR2 YSLEER. The V gene end was trimmed by 1 base and the J gene end by 6 bases; junction bases not matched to a gene: 10. Here the CDR3 DNA reads TGCGCCAGCAGCCAAGTACCCGGACAGGGGCTCGGCGAGCAGTACTTC. It yields the protein CASSQVPGQGLGEQYF.